These 21 T cell receptor beta chains were all obtained from the same sample, sequenced in a study of cytomegalovirus exposure and HLA in healthy donors. The PCR employed 60 Vbeta primers together with 13 Jbeta primers. Sequenced by immunoSEQ multiplex PCR; TCRdb stores in-frame clones only, minus some. The table lists approximately 100,000 clones, 71% of them singletons, with 2.5% to 3% in the top ten. Sample: PBMCs. The origin of the receptors is a female donor in good health and CMV-seronegative.

V and J are TRBV18 and TRBJ1-1; maybe TRBD1 (5 bases). Germline loops: CDR1 KGHSH, CDR2 LQKENI. The CDR3 has 15 amino acids. V was shortened by 8 bases and J by 1 base, with 17 bases between the two germline ends. CDR3 bases: TGTGCCAGCGCACGGACAAGCCCGACGAACACTGAAGCTTTCTTT. It is translated as CASARTSPTNTEAFF. The full variable domain, its missing parts supplied by reference TRBV18 and TRBJ1-1, is NAGVMQNPRHLVRRRGQEARLRCSPMKGHSHVYWYRQLPEEGLKFMVYLQKENIIDESGMPKERFSAEFPKEGPSILRIQQVVRGDSAAYFCASARTSPTNTEAFFGQGTRLTVV.

The chain carries TRBV6-1 and TRBJ1-4; D may be TRBD1 (5 bases). The CDR3 length is 14 residues. The V gene lost 4 bases and the J gene lost 8 bases, with 14 bases spanning the gap. Germline CDR1 reads MNHNS; CDR2 reads SASEGT. In DNA form, the CDR3 reads TGTGCCAGCAGTGGGAGAAGCCAGGGAGAAAAACTGTTTTTT. Translated: CASSGRSQGEKLFF.

This rearrangement joins TRBV30 to TRBJ2-7, with TRBD2 matching 7 bases. Germline V lookup: CDR1 GTSNPN, CDR2 SVGIG (reference sequence). The CDR3 runs 12 residues. J was trimmed by 5 bases and V by 3 bases; bases with no gene match: 4. The CDR3 region is CAWSGGGDEQYF. CDR3 nucleotides: TGTGCCTGGAGCGGGGGAGGGGACGAGCAGTACTTC.

This sequence joins TRBV6-6 and TRBJ2-5; 7 nucleotides line up with TRBD1. CDR1 and CDR2 (germline): MNHNY, SVGAGI (reference sequence). This CDR3 is 14 amino acids long. V was clipped by 7 bases and J by 5 bases; unmatched bases: 10. The CDR3 nucleotides are TGTGCCAGCACCCAACAGGGGTTCGAGGAGACCCAGTACTTC. Its protein product is CASTQQGFEETQYF.

V usage is TRBV6-1 and J usage is TRBJ2-7, with D possibly matching TRBD2 (6 bases). The CDR3 has 16 residues. Germline CDR1 MNHNS, CDR2 SASEGT. The V end was cut by 4 bases, the J end by 0 bases, with 16 bases between. This CDR3 reads CASSATRDLLSYEQYF. Written as DNA, the CDR3 is TGTGCCAGCAGTGCAACCCGGGACTTACTCTCCTACGAGCAGTACTTC.

The V call is TRBV20-1, the J call TRBJ2-5, with 8 nucleotides matching TRBD2. Trimming removed 8 bases from V and 4 bases from J; junction bases left unmatched: 3. The CDR3 consists of 11 residues. The germline V gene encodes CDR1 DFQATT and CDR2 SNEGSKA (reference sequence). The CDR3 DNA reads TGCAGTCGTCTAGCGGGAGAGACCCAGTACTTC. It specifies CSRLAGETQYF.

The chain recombines TRBV5-1 with TRBJ2-5; tentative D call: TRBD2 (5 bases). The CDR3 is made up of 16 amino acids. Germline V CDR1 and CDR2: SGHRS, YFSETQ. The V and J ends lost 1 base and 0 bases respectively, with 13 bases between them. In DNA form, the CDR3 reads TGCGCCAGCAGCTTGACGGGGAAGGGTGACCAAGAGACCCAGTACTTC. It specifies CASSLTGKGDQETQYF.

The rearrangement uses TRBV2 and TRBJ2-3; D is uncertain. Trimming cost V 7 bases and J 8 bases, with 10 bases left between them. Germline CDR1 is SNHLY and CDR2 is FYNNEI. The CDR3 contains 11 residues. This chain's CDR3 is CASTPSGTQYF. The DNA of the CDR3 is TGTGCCAGCACCCCCTCCGGTACGCAGTATTTT.

The V gene is TRBV9, the J gene TRBJ2-5; D perhaps matches TRBD2 (7 bases). This CDR3 region has 15 residues. The V gene's germline CDR1 is SGDLS and CDR2 YYNGEE. Trimming stripped 0 bases from V and 3 bases from J, with 12 bases between. The CDR3 DNA is TGTGCCAGCAGCGTAGCTGGGGAGGGGGAAGAGACCCAGTACTTC. As protein: CASSVAGEGEETQYF. The variable domain in full, with the rest retrieved from reference TRBV9 and TRBJ2-5, is DSGVTQTPKHLITATGQRVTLRCSPRSGDLSVYWYQQSLDQGLQFLIQYYNGEERAKGNILERFSAQQFPDLHSELNLSSLELGDSALYFCASSVAGEGEETQYFGPGTRLLVL.

The V call is TRBV5-5, the J call TRBJ1-2, with 8 positions matching TRBD1. The CDR3 totals 17 residues. The V gene's germline CDR1 is SGHKS and CDR2 YYEKEE (reference sequence). After removal of 4 bases from V and 0 bases from J, the junction contained 11 bases not matched to a gene. The CDR3 loop is CASSNWDRLYTNYGYTF. The CDR3 bases are TGTGCCAGCAGCAACTGGGACAGGCTATACACTAACTATGGCTACACCTTC.

A note on this clone: The same CDR3 also results from other DNA sequences found in this sample. V gene TRBV7-3 combines with J gene TRBJ2-3; 9 bases are shared with TRBD1. Germline CDR1 reads SGHTA; CDR2 reads FQGTGA. Trimming took 3 bases from V and 3 from J; bases not matched to a gene: 4. The CDR3 runs 15 residues. The CDR3 loop reads CASSFTGGGTDTQYF. The CDR3 DNA is TGTGCCAGCAGCTTCACAGGGGGCGGAACAGATACGCAGTATTTT.

V usage is TRBV6-6 and J usage is TRBJ2-7, with 10 nucleotides matching TRBD1. The CDR3 is 15 amino acids. V dropped 0 bases and J dropped 5; count of bases not matched to a gene: 4. CDR1 is MNHNY and CDR2 is SVGAGI in the germline V gene (reference sequence). The CDR3 sequence: CASSYSPTGGHEQYF. In nucleotides, the CDR3 is TGTGCCAGCAGTTACTCCCCGACAGGGGGCCACGAGCAGTACTTC.

This chain links TRBV9 with TRBJ2-7; TRBD2 aligns across 7 bases. Germline V CDR1 and CDR2: SGDLS, YYNGEE. The CDR3 runs 16 residues. Trimming cost V 0 bases and J 5 bases; bases outside gene matches: 11. Written as DNA, the CDR3 is TGTGCCAGCAGCGTAGGGTGGTGGGAGGGGCTCCACGAGCAGTACTTC. This codes for CASSVGWWEGLHEQYF.

The CDR3, as DNA: TGTGCCAGCAGCGGCCCGCTAGCGGGAGGAGATACGCAGTATTTT. Translating it yields CASSGPLAGGDTQYF. The chain uses TRBV9 and TRBJ2-3; 11 bases agree with TRBD2. The CDR3 has 15 residues. J gave up 5 bases and V 3 bases, and 5 bases lay outside the gene matches. From germline, CDR1 is SGDLS and CDR2 YYNGEE. Supplemented by reference TRBV9 and TRBJ2-3, the full variable domain reads DSGVTQTPKHLITATGQRVTLRCSPRSGDLSVYWYQQSLDQGLQFLIQYYNGEERAKGNILERFSAQQFPDLHSELNLSSLELGDSALYFCASSGPLAGGDTQYFGPGTRLTVL.

With respect to this clone: This specimen includes other DNA sequences encoding the same CDR3. J is TRBJ2-6 and V is TRBV5-1, with D unclear. The CDR3 consists of 15 residues. V lost 0 bases and J lost 0, with 4 bases in between. Germline CDR1 is SGHRS and CDR2 is YFSETQ. The CDR3 nucleotides read TGCGCCAGCAGCTTGGCCAGCTCTGGGGCCAACGTCCTGACTTTC. Its translation is CASSLASSGANVLTF.

The rearrangement links TRBV7-2 to TRBJ2-7, with 10 nucleotides matching TRBD2. The J segment lost 2 bases and the V segment lost 5 bases, leaving 6 bases of the junction unmatched. Germline V gives CDR1 SGHTA, CDR2 FQGNSA. This CDR3 comprises 15 residues. The CDR3: CASSARTSGAYEQYF. The CDR3 DNA sequence: TGTGCCAGCAGCGCCCGGACTAGCGGAGCCTACGAGCAGTACTTC.

This chain connects TRBV6-6 to TRBJ1-4; possibly TRBD1 for D (5 bases). The germline V and J ends were trimmed by 8 bases and 7 bases, with 17 bases remaining between them. CDR1 MNHNY and CDR2 SVGAGI come from the germline V gene (reference sequence). The length of the CDR3 is 14 residues. The CDR3 here is CASHLGVGAEKLFF. In nucleotides, the CDR3 is TGTGCCAGCCACTTAGGGGTCGGCGCTGAAAAACTGTTTTTT.

The rearrangement links TRBV28 to TRBJ2-7, with D perhaps TRBD2 (6 bases). Trimming took 0 bases from V and 1 from J, leaving 7 bases between them. The germline V gene has CDR1 MDHEN and CDR2 SYDVKM. The CDR3 spans 14 residues. The CDR3, as DNA: TGTGCCAGCAGTTTATGGGGGAGGTCCTACGAGCAGTACTTC. Protein sequence: CASSLWGRSYEQYF.

This chain joins TRBV5-1 and TRBJ1-3, with TRBD1 as a possible D gene (5 bases). The length of the CDR3 is 15 residues. V lost 0 bases to trimming and J lost 2 bases, with 9 bases between them. Germline CDR1 and CDR2: SGHRS and YFSETQ. The CDR3 sequence: CASSLEGNPGNTIYF. CDR3 bases: TGCGCCAGCAGCTTGGAGGGGAACCCTGGAAACACCATATATTTT.

The chain has TRBV6-1 and TRBJ1-4; TRBD1 matches 9 bases. Looked up from germline, CDR1 is MNHNS and CDR2 is SASEGT. V gave up 8 bases and J gave up 8 bases; unmatched junction bases: 6. The CDR3 has 13 residues. CDR3 bases: TGTGCCAGCGCCCGGGACAGGGAAGAAAAACTGTTTTTT. Translating it yields CASARDREEKLFF.

Details on this clone: Other DNA sequences in this sample translate to the same CDR3. The genes are TRBV6-5 and TRBJ2-6, with TRBD1 matching 9 bases. CDR1 and CDR2 (germline): MNHEY, SVGAGI. V shed 5 bases, J shed 2 bases, and the junction held 1 base outside the gene matches. The CDR3 runs to 15 residues. The CDR3 coding sequence is TGTGCCAGCAGTAGGGACAGGGCTGGGGCCAACGTCCTGACTTTC. It specifies CASSRDRAGANVLTF.